This TCR beta chain stems from a study of neoadjuvant anti-PD-1 for oral cavity cancer. The wider study: Non-progressing patients received a fourth nivolumab dose near day 43, then surgery on days 50-56.

Described time point: after neoadjuvant nivolumab, at surgical resection. This clone was detected a few times. The antigen is unknown. The protocol was immunoSEQ multiplex PCR, while the TCRdb copy is restricted to in-frame clones and leaves out a portion. The table records around 24,000 clones, 26% of them present only once. Study-wide results and limits: Treg/Th17 ratio rose with pretreatment blood and fell with post-treatment tumor TCRbeta clonality. Larger post-treatment preexisting tumor clones tracked with greater tumor shrinkage. Only three patients per response group were TCR-analyzed; validation needed.

The sequencing here drew on tumor tissue, taken after nivolumab (anti-PD-1) treatment. The source of this sequence is a person between 40 and 85 years old with oral cavity squamous cell carcinoma.

This CDR3 reads CASSPGNSNQPQHF. The CDR3 DNA reads as TGTGCCAGCTCACCAGGGAATAGCAATCAGCCCCAGCATTTT. The V and J genes are TRBV18 and TRBJ1-5; the D is unclear. V lost 2 bases and J lost 0, with 5 bases in between. The CDR3 loop spans 14 amino acids. Germline CDR1 and CDR2: KGHSH and LQKENI.